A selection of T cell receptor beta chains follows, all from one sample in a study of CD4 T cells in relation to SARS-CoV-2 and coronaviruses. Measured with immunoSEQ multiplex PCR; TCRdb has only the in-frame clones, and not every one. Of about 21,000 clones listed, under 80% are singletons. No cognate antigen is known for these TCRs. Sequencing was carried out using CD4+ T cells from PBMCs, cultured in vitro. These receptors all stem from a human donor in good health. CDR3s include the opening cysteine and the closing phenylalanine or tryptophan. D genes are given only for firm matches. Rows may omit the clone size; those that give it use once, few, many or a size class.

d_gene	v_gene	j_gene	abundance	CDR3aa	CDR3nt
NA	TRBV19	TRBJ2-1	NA	CASSIRHGIVDEQFF	TGTGCCAGTAGTATACGACACGGAATCGTGGATGAGCAGTTCTTC
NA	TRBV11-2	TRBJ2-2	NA	CASSTRQSNTGELFF	TGTGCCAGCAGCACACGACAGTCGAACACCGGGGAGCTGTTTTTT
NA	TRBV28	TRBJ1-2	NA	CASSTNPNYGYTF	TGTGCCAGCAGCACAAATCCTAACTATGGCTACACCTTC
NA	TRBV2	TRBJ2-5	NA	CASKFSRTQETQYF	TGTGCCAGCAAGTTTTCTCGGACGCAAGAGACCCAGTACTTC
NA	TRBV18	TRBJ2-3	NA	CASSPFGEHTDTQYF	TGTGCCAGCTCACCATTTGGCGAGCACACAGATACGCAGTATTTT
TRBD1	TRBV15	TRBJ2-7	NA	CATSRDTGGSREQYF	TGTGCCACCAGCAGAGATACAGGGGGAAGTCGCGAGCAGTACTTC
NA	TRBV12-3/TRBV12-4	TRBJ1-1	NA	CASSFASNTEAFF	TGTGCCAGCAGTTTTGCGTCGAACACTGAAGCTTTCTTT
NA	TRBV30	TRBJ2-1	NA	CAWSVVVDNEQFF	TGTGCCTGGAGTGTAGTGGTCGACAATGAGCAGTTCTTC
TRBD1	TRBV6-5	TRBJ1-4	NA	CASSYLLGGGREKLFF	TGTGCCAGCAGTTACTTATTGGGAGGGGGCCGGGAAAAACTGTTTTTT
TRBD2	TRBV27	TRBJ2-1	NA	CASSRALAGGNEQFF	TGTGCCAGCAGCCGCGCGCTAGCGGGAGGGAATGAGCAGTTCTTC
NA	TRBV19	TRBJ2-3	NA	CASSLGLGDTQYF	TGTGCCAGTAGCCTGGGACTCGGAGATACGCAGTATTTT
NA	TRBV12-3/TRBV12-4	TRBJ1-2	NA	CASSTVRSYGYTF	TGTGCCAGCAGTACGGTGCGCTCCTATGGCTACACCTTC
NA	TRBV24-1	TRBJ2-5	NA	CATSEPNRNIQETQYF	TGTGCCACCAGTGAGCCCAACAGGAATATACAAGAGACCCAGTACTTC
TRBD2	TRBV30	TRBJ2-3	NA	CAWMRGLAGLFNTQYF	TGTGCCTGGATGCGCGGACTAGCGGGACTATTTAATACGCAGTATTTT
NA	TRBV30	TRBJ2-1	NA	CAWNSGTPYNEQFF	TGTGCCTGGAATTCCGGTACCCCCTACAATGAGCAGTTCTTC
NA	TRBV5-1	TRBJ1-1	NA	CASSPGGNTEAFF	TGCGCCAGCAGCCCCGGGGGGAACACTGAAGCTTTCTTT
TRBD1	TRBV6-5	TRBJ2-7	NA	CASTWRTGKGYEQYF	TGTGCCAGCACTTGGAGGACAGGGAAGGGGTACGAGCAGTACTTC
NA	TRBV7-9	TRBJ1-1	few	CASRPDSGETTEAFF	TGTGCCAGCAGACCAGATTCAGGGGAAACCACTGAAGCTTTCTTT
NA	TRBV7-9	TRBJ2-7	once	CASSLQGYEQYF	TGTGCCAGCAGCTTACAAGGGTACGAGCAGTACTTC
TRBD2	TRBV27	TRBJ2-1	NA	CASSPGLAGGPGEQFF	TGTGCCAGCAGCCCGGGACTAGCGGGAGGGCCGGGGGAGCAGTTCTTC
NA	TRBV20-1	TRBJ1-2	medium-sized	CSARGIGGYTF	TGCAGTGCTAGAGGGATAGGCGGCTACACCTTC
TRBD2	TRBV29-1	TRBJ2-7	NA	CSVGGLAGGTYEQYF	TGCAGCGTGGGGGGTCTAGCGGGAGGAACCTACGAGCAGTACTTC
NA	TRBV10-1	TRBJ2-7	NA	CASSKQGDEQYF	TGCGCCAGCAGTAAACAGGGCGACGAGCAGTACTTC
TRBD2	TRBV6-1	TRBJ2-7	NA	CASSEKEAGVSEQYF	TGTGCCAGCAGTGAAAAAGAGGCGGGAGTGAGCGAGCAGTACTTC
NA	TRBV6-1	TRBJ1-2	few	CASSESSVYGYTF	TGTGCCAGCAGTGAAAGTTCAGTTTATGGCTACACCTTC
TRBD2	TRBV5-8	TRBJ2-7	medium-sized	CASRLAPSYEQYF	TGTGCCAGTAGACTAGCGCCGTCCTACGAGCAGTACTTC
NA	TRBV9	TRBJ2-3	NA	CASSASRLGTDTQYF	TGTGCCAGCAGCGCCTCGAGGCTGGGGACAGATACGCAGTATTTT
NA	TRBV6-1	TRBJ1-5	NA	CASSGYGVWEGQPQHF	TGTGCCAGCAGTGGGTATGGGGTTTGGGAAGGTCAGCCCCAGCATTTT